These T cell receptor beta chains were read from a single sample in a study of regulatory and conventional T cells in RAG deficiency. The repertoire was sequenced with immunoSEQ multiplex PCR; TCRdb's copy has only in-frame clones and lacks some. The sample shows more than 9,500 clones, roughly 94% of them seen only once. This same sample was also part of a study on regulatory T cells.

Sequencing was carried out using CD127- CD25+ CD4+ Tregs sorted from blood. These receptors were taken from a human donor in good health. CDR3s include the opening cysteine and the closing phenylalanine or tryptophan.

TRBV9	CASYAGGRGYTF
TRBV6-6	CASSWGAYEQYF
TRBV15	CATSRDPMGGGRADTQYF
TRBV6-1	CASGQGSSWNQPQHF
TRBV5-1	CASSPGLATDTQYF
TRBV5-4	CASSTPADTQYF
TRBV6-5	CASTDMTGIPLHF
TRBV9	CASSVPTLAGGPETQYF
TRBV30	CAWRARRRRETQYF
TRBV5-1	CASSLRDSDNSPLHF
TRBV27	CASSYVAGTGYHNEQFF
TRBV7-9	CASSLLGGPQEQYF
TRBV6-5	CASSYSAGRRDTQYF
TRBV28	CASRSQGVTEAFF
TRBV9	CASSVGTTTGELFF
TRBV6-5	CASSSLAGRFTHEQYF
TRBV19	CASSPLAGVESYEQYF
TRBV5-1	CASSLGTDLSGNTIYF
TRBV4-2	CASSLRTSEVQYF
TRBV21-1	CASSKGTGGNYGYTF
TRBV6-5	CASSSSKTNYGYTF
TRBV25-1	CASRAGQGAFNTEAFF
TRBV11-2	CASSSTGNYEQYF
TRBV6-1	CASSGTGQETQYF
TRBV15	CATSTLVSGGNSYNEQFF
TRBV6-5	CASSYSRGSQPQHF
TRBV2	CASSPDRGGYNEQFF
TRBV18	CASSPRSPWTTNTGELFF
TRBV20-1	CSAPNYGYTF
TRBV6-1	CASSARDRVSYNEQFF
TRBV5-1	CASSLGMIGRGSREKLFF
TRBV4-2	CASSQGYVESRNEKLFF
TRBV4-1	CASSGRDGTPWGDTQYF
TRBV18	CASSPISRGRRDIQYF
TRBV2	CASSTSGESTDTQYF
TRBV12-5	CASGQGPSGNTIYF
TRBV7-9	CASHLANLALTGELFF
TRBV18	CASSPPNEGDGYTF
TRBV18	CASSPRTSTDTQYF
TRBV7-3	CASSLGGVSSPLHF
TRBV28	CASSPNYGYTF
TRBV20-1	CSGGGETQYF
TRBV7-9	CASSLNSNYGYTF
TRBV6-5	CASRPGQGEAFF
TRBV5-1	CASSATQGQETQYF
TRBV6-4	CASSEIVAGGPWSKNIQYF
TRBV28	CASSLRRPAEQYF
TRBV5-1	CASSRGQGGQPQHF
TRBV4-1	CASSHGIPNTEAFF
TRBV5-1	CASQGLATGRTGELFF
TRBV7-6	CASSSQGSSYNSPLHF
TRBV5-4	CASSLQGNTEAFF
TRBV9	CASSHRQGDEAFF
TRBV28	CASSLDQRGLRF
TRBV5-1	CASSAGGPADTQYF
TRBV15	CATSRTFTDTQYF
TRBV5-1	CASRGTGGGLNYGYTF